Detailed here is one T cell receptor (beta chain). Its antigen remains unidentified. The junction had 7 bases not matched to a gene; V was cut back by 2 bases and J by 1 base. CDR3 length: 17 residues. CDR1 is MNHNS, CDR2 SASEGT, per germline. Some clones are missing from TCRdb's copy, which holds only in-frame ones; the method was immunoSEQ multiplex PCR. The sample shows about 110,000 clones, roughly 95% of them seen only once. These data originate in a study of graft-versus-host responses after intestinal transplantation. Looking at the study overall: Each recipient received a multivisceral, liver-intestinal, or isolated intestinal graft. All of the recipients had induction that used anti-thymocyte globulin, then tacrolimus and steroids for 2 to 3 years. Findings and limits, study-wide: Detection of GvH clones occurred in recipient marrow, and some had their first appearance in ileum or blood. The study associated peak circulating GvH clone levels with early post-transplant HvG declines.

This sequence originates from a human donor who received an intestinal transplant. The chain is built from TRBV6-1 and TRBJ1-1; 10 bases fit TRBD1. Material: unstimulated CD8+ T cells sorted from spleen or lymph node cells, obtained before intestinal transplant. As DNA, the CDR3 is TGTGCCAGCAGTGAAATGTACGGGACAGGGGCGAACACTGAAGCTTTCTTT. Protein product: CASSEMYGTGANTEAFF.